These 26 T cell receptor beta chains originate from one sample sequenced in a study of cytomegalovirus exposure and HLA in healthy donors. In the PCR, 60 Vbeta and 13 Jbeta primers were used. Libraries were prepared by immunoSEQ multiplex PCR; TCRdb keeps only in-frame clonotypes and omits some of them. Among around 200,000 clones, roughly four fifths were seen once, and the ten largest hold 1.6%. Sequencing used PBMCs. The receptors stem from a man aged 45-65 years in good health and CMV-seronegative.

The rearrangement uses TRBV4-1 and TRBJ2-2; D unclear. Germline values: CDR1 MGHRA, CDR2 YSYEKL. Trimming left V 1 base short and J 6 bases short, with 3 bases between. This CDR3 contains 12 residues. The CDR3: CASSQAPGELFF. The CDR3 DNA follows: TGCGCCAGCAGCCAAGCTCCCGGGGAGCTGTTTTTT.

CDR3 residues: CASSLGSNEQYF. The CDR3 DNA reads as TGCGCCAGCAGCTTGGGTTCGAACGAGCAGTACTTC. The rearrangement links TRBV5-1 to TRBJ2-5; no clear D. The J call is doubtful: the DNA matches TRBJ2-7 better. In germline, CDR1 is SGHRS, CDR2 YFSETQ. This CDR3 has 12 amino acids.

V is TRBV19 and J is TRBJ2-2; 14 positions match TRBD2. Trimming at V came to 4 bases and at J to 6 bases, leaving 1 base not matched to a gene. The CDR3 is made up of 15 amino acids. The V gene's germline CDR1 is LNHDA and CDR2 SQIVND (reference sequence). CDR3 loop: CASSKTSGGAGELFF. The CDR3 DNA follows: TGTGCCAGTAGTAAGACTAGCGGGGGGGCCGGGGAGCTGTTTTTT.

The V and J genes are TRBV9 and TRBJ2-7, with D tentatively TRBD2 (5 bases). Per germline, CDR1 SGDLS and CDR2 YYNGEE. The CDR3 runs to 14 residues. Between the trimmed V and J ends, which lost 4 bases and 0 bases, there was a span of 11 bases. CDR3 residues: CASSPAGTSYEQYF. Here the CDR3 DNA reads TGTGCCAGCAGCCCGGCGGGCACCTCCTACGAGCAGTACTTC.

This clone occurred a few times. The chain uses TRBV4-3 and TRBJ1-2; the D gene is possibly TRBD1 (6 bases). Germline V gene sequence: CDR1 LGHNA, CDR2 YSLEER. The V end lost 2 bases, the J end lost 7 bases, and 11 bases lay between the germline ends. The CDR3 sequence is 13 residues long. The CDR3 DNA is TGCGCCAGCAGCCAAACAGGGCAGGGTGGCTACACCTTC. This encodes CASSQTGQGGYTF.

This rearrangement joins TRBV7-2 to TRBJ2-3; D might be TRBD2 (6 bases). The CDR3 is 16 amino acids. Germline V CDR1 and CDR2: SGHTA, FQGNSA. V was trimmed by 4 bases and J by 2 bases, leaving 16 bases between them. The DNA for the CDR3 is TGTGCCAGCAGCTCGCCCCAGGGCGGGGCCACAGATACGCAGTATTTT. It yields the protein CASSSPQGGATDTQYF.

The rearrangement uses TRBV5-1 and TRBJ1-1, with 8 bases that match TRBD1. Germline CDR1 SGHRS, CDR2 YFSETQ. V was pared by 3 bases and J by 0 bases, with 1 base of the junction left unmatched. This CDR3 region has 14 residues. The CDR3 coding sequence is TGCGCCAGCAGCTCACAGGGGGTGAACACTGAAGCTTTCTTT. Translated, it gives CASSSQGVNTEAFF.

The rearrangement joins TRBV6-1 to TRBJ1-2; TRBD1 aligns across 9 bases. The CDR3 covers 12 residues. Unmatched junction bases numbered 3, after V lost 5 bases and J lost 8 bases. CDR1 is MNHNS, CDR2 SASEGT, per germline. CDR3 DNA sequence: TGTGCCAGCAGTAGGACAGGGGACGGCTACACCTTC. Amino acids: CASSRTGDGYTF.

This clone was found a few times. V usage is TRBV7-3 and J usage is TRBJ1-1; D is possibly TRBD1 (5 bases). Between the trimmed V and J ends, which lost 0 bases and 5 bases, there was a span of 10 bases. CDR1 is SGHTA, CDR2 FQGTGA, per germline. The CDR3 loop spans 14 amino acids. The CDR3 nucleotides are TGTGCCAGCAGCTTAACCCAGGGAATGACTGAAGCTTTCTTT. The encoded protein is CASSLTQGMTEAFF.

The chain joins TRBV6-6 to TRBJ1-4, with D possibly being TRBD1 (5 bases). Between the trimmed V and J ends, which lost 6 bases and 7 bases, there was a span of 15 bases. The CDR3 spans 14 residues. Germline V gives CDR1 MNHNY, CDR2 SVGAGI (reference sequence). The CDR3 region is CASRLPGGSEKLFF. The CDR3 nucleotides read TGTGCCAGCAGACTACCGGGGGGAAGTGAAAAACTGTTTTTT.

This sequence joins TRBV4-2 and TRBJ1-5; 10 bases are shared with TRBD1. CDR1 is LGHNA and CDR2 is YNFKEQ in the germline V gene. The V segment lost 0 bases and the J segment 0 bases; nucleotides outside the gene matches: 8. The CDR3 is 19 amino acids. CDR3 region: CASSQDRGQGMNSNQPQHF. CDR3 bases: TGTGCCAGCAGCCAAGATAGGGGACAGGGGATGAATAGCAATCAGCCCCAGCATTTT.

This chain connects TRBV7-9 to TRBJ2-7; 8 bases are a match to TRBD1. V was clipped by 5 bases and J by 5 bases; unmatched bases: 8. The CDR3 totals 14 residues. Germline lookup yields CDR1 SEHNR and CDR2 FQNEAQ (reference sequence). The CDR3 sequence: CASSLGQGTHEQYF. CDR3 bases: TGTGCCAGCAGCCTAGGACAGGGAACCCACGAGCAGTACTTC.

The rearrangement joins TRBV19 to TRBJ2-3, with D possibly being TRBD1 (5 bases). Germline V gene sequence: CDR1 LNHDA, CDR2 SQIVND (reference sequence). This CDR3 has 15 residues. The germline V and J ends were trimmed by 3 bases and 5 bases, with 15 bases remaining between them. CDR3 residues: CASSIGWGSQDTQYF. For the CDR3, the DNA is TGTGCCAGTAGTATCGGCTGGGGCTCTCAAGATACGCAGTATTTT.

As DNA, the CDR3 is TGTGCCAGCAGTGAAGGCGAGGGGGATGAGCAGTTCTTC. Translating gives CASSEGEGDEQFF. This chain uses TRBV2 with TRBJ2-1; D is perhaps TRBD1 (6 bases). CDR1 and CDR2 (germline): SNHLY, FYNNEI. The CDR3 has 13 amino acids. V shed 1 base and J shed 8 bases, with 9 bases lying between them.

This sequence joins TRBV4-3 and TRBJ2-6, with D perhaps matching TRBD1 (6 bases). The ends were cut back, 1 base at V and 3 bases at J, with 13 bases in the middle. Germline assignment: CDR1 LGHNA and CDR2 YSLEER. The CDR3 runs to 17 residues. CDR3 sequence: CASSQGVAGDGANVLTF. DNA of the CDR3: TGCGCCAGCAGCCAAGGGGTAGCAGGGGATGGGGCCAACGTCCTGACTTTC.

The rearrangement links TRBV7-9 to TRBJ1-1, with a possible D match to TRBD1 (6 bases). This CDR3 is 17 amino acids long. Germline-derived CDR1 and CDR2 are SEHNR and FQNEAQ (reference sequence). V lost 1 base, J lost 4 bases, and 19 bases lay in between. DNA of the CDR3: TGTGCCAGCAGCTTAGAAACCGGGGCAGGGGATGCCACTGAAGCTTTCTTT. Amino acid sequence: CASSLETGAGDATEAFF.

This sequence joins TRBV30 and TRBJ2-3; 7 nucleotides line up with TRBD1. J was trimmed by 1 base and V by 2 bases; bases with no gene match: 6. The CDR3 spans 15 residues. Looked up from germline, CDR1 is GTSNPN and CDR2 is SVGIG (reference sequence). CDR3 DNA: TGTGCCTGGAGTATGATAGGACAGGGCACAGATACGCAGTATTTT. Residues: CAWSMIGQGTDTQYF.

The chain couples TRBV10-3 to TRBJ2-5; TRBD2 agrees at 12 bases. CDR3 length: 16 amino acids. The V gene's germline CDR1 is ENHRY and CDR2 SYGVKD. V lost 6 bases and J lost 7; bases outside the gene matches: 12. The CDR3 DNA sequence: TGTGCCATCAGAAGTGAGACTAGCGGGGGAACGGGGACCCAGTACTTC. Encoded protein: CAIRSETSGGTGTQYF.

This clone was seen just once. The chain joins TRBV6-5 to TRBJ2-5; 7 bases map to TRBD1. V was clipped by 2 bases and J by 6 bases; unmatched bases: 6. Germline assignment: CDR1 MNHEY and CDR2 SVGAGI. The CDR3 has 14 amino acids. Here the CDR3 DNA reads TGTGCCAGCAGTTACACGACAGGGCGGAAGACCCAGTACTTC. Translation: CASSYTTGRKTQYF.

The genes are TRBV7-2 and TRBJ2-5, with TRBD1 matching over 9 bases. The J segment lost 7 bases and the V segment lost 1 base, leaving 7 bases of the junction unmatched. The CDR3 length is 15 residues. CDR1 is SGHTA, CDR2 FQGNSA, per germline. CDR3: CASSLERDRAGTQYF. The CDR3 DNA follows: TGTGCCAGCAGCTTAGAAAGGGACAGGGCTGGGACCCAGTACTTC.

The chain carries TRBV21-1 and TRBJ1-1; the table's TRBD1 call for D was not verified on the DNA. TRBV21-1 is shown as a pseudogene. This CDR3 is 14 amino acids long. The CDR3 spells CASSKDRGDTEAFF. The CDR3 DNA is TGTGCCAGCAGCAAGGACAGGGGGGACACTGAAGCTTTCTTT.

The rearrangement uses TRBV11-3 and TRBJ2-3; 10 bases agree with TRBD2. V lost 3 bases, J lost 1 base, and 1 base stayed unmatched. Germline-derived CDR1 and CDR2 are SGHNT and YENEEA. CDR3 length: 15 amino acids. This chain's CDR3 is CASSFLAGGTDTQYF. CDR3 DNA: TGTGCCAGCAGCTTCCTAGCGGGAGGCACAGATACGCAGTATTTT.

This chain links TRBV7-6 with TRBJ1-5, with 9 bases matching TRBD1. The J segment lost 0 bases and the V segment lost 5 bases, leaving 5 bases of the junction unmatched. CDR1 SGHVS and CDR2 FNYEAQ come from the germline V gene. CDR3 length: 16 amino acids. The CDR3 nucleotides are TGTGCCAGCAGCCAAGGGACAGGGCATAGCAATCAGCCCCAGCATTTT. This gives the protein CASSQGTGHSNQPQHF.

The chain is built from TRBV4-3 and TRBJ1-2, with 8 bases that match TRBD1. The CDR3 has 15 residues. Germline CDR1 reads LGHNA; CDR2 reads YSLEER. Trimming removed 3 bases from V and 7 bases from J; junction bases left unmatched: 10. CDR3 region: CASSHTTGVGRGYTF. As DNA, the CDR3 is TGCGCCAGCAGCCACACGACAGGGGTTGGCCGTGGCTACACCTTC.

CDR3 bases: TGTGCCAGCAGCGTCGATTGGGGGGGGGCCATTGAGCAGTTCTTC. Translated, it gives CASSVDWGGAIEQFF. The chain employs TRBV9 and TRBJ2-1; maybe TRBD2 (7 bases). V was trimmed by 2 bases and J by 9 bases, leaving 18 bases between them. The length of the CDR3 is 15 residues. Germline CDR1 SGDLS, CDR2 YYNGEE.

V and J are TRBV6-5 and TRBJ2-5; tentative D call: TRBD1 (6 bases). The CDR3 length is 12 residues. In germline, CDR1 is MNHEY, CDR2 SVGAGI. V was trimmed by 2 bases and J by 5 bases, leaving 6 bases between them. The CDR3 coding sequence is TGTGCCAGCAGTTACGGGGGCGAGACCCAGTACTTC. Translation gives CASSYGGETQYF.